This entry lists 17 T cell receptor beta chains sequenced from one sample in a study of shared clonotypes between healthy human individuals. Naive-designated CD8 cells lacked CD45RO, were positively enriched for CCR7, and omitted terminally differentiated effector memory CD45RA+ cells. The data were produced by immunoSEQ multiplex PCR, yet TCRdb's version contains in-frame clones alone and is incomplete. The data contain about 2.2 million clones, about 93% of them singletons. Input material: naive CD8+ T cells from PBMCs. These receptors all stem from a man between 18 and 29 years old in good health. Some clones in this sample may be carry-over from other donors' samples.

V and J are TRBV7-9 and TRBJ2-7; 8 bases match TRBD1. This CDR3 is built from 15 residues. J lost 6 bases, V lost 1 base, and 8 bases had no gene match. Per germline, CDR1 SEHNR and CDR2 FQNEAQ (reference sequence). The CDR3 protein is CASSLVRTGPGEQYF. DNA for the CDR3: TGTGCCAGCAGCTTAGTAAGGACAGGGCCGGGCGAGCAGTACTTC. The whole variable domain, remainder taken from reference TRBV7-9 and TRBJ2-7, is DTGVSQNPRHKITKRGQNVTFRCDPISEHNRLYWYRQTLGQGPEFLTYFQNEAQLEKSRLLSDRFSAERPKGSFSTLEIQRTEQGDSAMYLCASSLVRTGPGEQYFGPGTRLTVT.

V is TRBV12-5 and J is TRBJ1-4; no firm D call. The V gene lost 2 bases and the J gene lost 7 bases, with 23 bases spanning the gap. CDR1 LGHNT and CDR2 FRNRAP come from the germline V gene. CDR3 size: 18 residues. CDR3 region: CASGLIPAIRVPGEKLFF. In DNA, the CDR3 is TGTGCTAGTGGTTTGATCCCTGCCATACGGGTCCCAGGTGAAAAACTGTTTTTT.

V and J are TRBV7-9 and TRBJ1-2; no clear D. This CDR3 is built from 14 residues. V shed 5 bases and J shed 8 bases, with 18 bases lying between them. The germline V gene has CDR1 SEHNR and CDR2 FQNEAQ (reference sequence). The CDR3 region has the DNA TGTGCCAGCAGCCGACCGGGCAGGTTAGGCGGCTACACCTTC. Translation: CASSRPGRLGGYTF.

Concerning this clone itself: Other DNA variants within this sample encode the same CDR3. The chain recombines TRBV7-8 with TRBJ2-7; D gene ambiguous. The germline V and J ends were trimmed by 5 bases and 0 bases, with 8 bases remaining between them. The CDR3 runs to 13 residues. The germline V gene has CDR1 SGHVS and CDR2 FQNEAQ. The CDR3 nucleotides are TGTGCCAGCAGCCCGGAGAGCTCCTACGAGCAGTACTTC. Translated: CASSPESSYEQYF. Variable domain in full (rest from reference TRBV7-8 and TRBJ2-7): GAGVSQSPRYKVAKRGQDVALRCDPISGHVSLFWYQQALGQGPEFLTYFQNEAQLDKSGLPSDRFFAERPEGSVSTLKIQRTQQEDSAVYLCASSPESSYEQYFGPGTRLTVT.

CDR3 nucleotides: TGTGCCAGCAGGCCCCGGACAGCCGGATATGGCTACACCTTC. This translates into CASRPRTAGYGYTF. The chain carries TRBV6-1 and TRBJ1-2; D possibly corresponds to TRBD1 (6 bases). Between the trimmed V and J ends, which lost 6 bases and 5 bases, there was a span of 16 bases. Germline values: CDR1 MNHNS, CDR2 SASEGT. This CDR3 contains 14 residues.

The chain carries TRBV15 and TRBJ2-7, with 9 bases aligning to TRBD1. Looked up from germline, CDR1 is LNHNV and CDR2 is YYDKDF (reference sequence). This CDR3 is built from 14 residues. Germline trimming cut 4 bases from V and 2 bases from J; bases unmatched to any gene: 3. CDR3 protein: CATSTGTGPYEQYF. The CDR3 region has the DNA TGTGCCACCAGCACCGGGACAGGGCCCTACGAGCAGTACTTC.

This clone was picked up one time. The chain couples TRBV25-1 to TRBJ2-2, with D perhaps TRBD1 (5 bases). This CDR3 comprises 15 residues. The germline V gene encodes CDR1 MGHDK and CDR2 SYGVNS. The V end lost 3 bases, the J end lost 2 bases, and 10 bases lay between the germline ends. The CDR3 is CASSDLGANTGELFF. The CDR3 DNA reads as TGTGCCAGCAGTGATTTAGGGGCTAACACCGGGGAGCTGTTTTTT.

This chain joins TRBV28 and TRBJ2-1, with 8 nucleotides matching TRBD2. The CDR3 is made up of 18 amino acids. The V gene end was trimmed by 2 bases and the J gene end by 0 bases; junction bases not matched to a gene: 9. Germline lookup yields CDR1 MDHEN and CDR2 SYDVKM. The CDR3 region has the DNA TGTGCCAGCAGTTTACCAACGAGCGGGAGAATCTCCTACAATGAGCAGTTCTTC. Its translation: CASSLPTSGRISYNEQFF.

The chain recombines TRBV19 with TRBJ2-7; 9 bases align to TRBD2. Germline V gene sequence: CDR1 LNHDA, CDR2 SQIVND (reference sequence). The CDR3 runs to 16 residues. The V gene end was trimmed by 8 bases and the J gene end by 5 bases; junction bases not matched to a gene: 16. The CDR3 sequence: CASQSWAGGPINEQYF. As DNA, the CDR3 is TGTGCCAGTCAATCTTGGGCGGGAGGGCCAATCAACGAGCAGTACTTC.

The chain links TRBV2 to TRBJ2-5, with D possibly being TRBD2 (6 bases). This CDR3 is built from 15 residues. Trimming pared 6 bases from V and 1 base from J, leaving 15 bases between. Germline lookup yields CDR1 SNHLY and CDR2 FYNNEI. The CDR3 region is CASSEPLALQETQYF. The CDR3 bases are TGTGCCAGCAGCGAACCACTAGCACTCCAAGAGACCCAGTACTTC.

The CDR3, as DNA: TGTGCCAGCAGTCGGACTAGCGGGAGGGTAGCCCTCAATGAGCAGTTCTTC. Translation gives CASSRTSGRVALNEQFF. The chain couples TRBV2 to TRBJ2-1; 15 bases fit TRBD2. The CDR3 runs to 17 residues. Trimming took 5 bases from V and 6 from J; bases not matched to a gene: 8. Germline V gene lookup returns CDR1 SNHLY and CDR2 FYNNEI.

This clone was seen a single time. The V call is TRBV5-1, the J call TRBJ2-7; D gene uncertain. V was cut by 2 bases and J by 0 bases, with 18 bases left in between. Germline CDR1 is SGHRS and CDR2 is YFSETQ. This CDR3 has 17 residues. The CDR3 here is CASSFYGPTASSYEQYF. The CDR3 DNA sequence: TGCGCCAGCAGCTTTTACGGTCCCACCGCCTCCTCCTACGAGCAGTACTTC.

The chain links TRBV19 to TRBJ1-4; D ambiguous. Germline V gene data show CDR1 as LNHDA and CDR2 as SQIVND (reference sequence). Deletions cut 1 base from V and 6 bases from J, with 6 bases between. The CDR3 length is 13 residues. CDR3 bases: TGTGCCAGTAGTATAGGGAAGGATGAAAAACTGTTTTTT. It yields the protein CASSIGKDEKLFF.

The chain combines TRBV28 with TRBJ1-2; unclear D gene. The CDR3 is 13 amino acids. Germline V gene lookup returns CDR1 MDHEN and CDR2 SYDVKM. V lost 0 bases to trimming and J lost 8 bases, with 10 bases between them. The CDR3 DNA reads as TGTGCCAGCAGTTTATGGACCAAGCCGGGCTACACCTTC. This translates into CASSLWTKPGYTF.

This chain connects TRBV5-6 to TRBJ2-7; the D call may be TRBD1 or TRBD2 (6 bases each). The CDR3 has 16 amino acids. With 4 bases removed from V and 2 bases from J, the gap between germline ends came to 19 bases. Germline V CDR1 and CDR2: SGHDT, YYEEEE. The CDR3: CASSGSEGGPPYEQYF. The CDR3 coding sequence is TGTGCCAGCAGCGGGTCTGAGGGGGGTCCCCCCTACGAGCAGTACTTC.

The chain couples TRBV27 to TRBJ1-5, with D perhaps TRBD1 (5 bases). Deletions cut 3 bases from V and 5 bases from J, with 11 bases between. There are 14 residues in the CDR3. The V gene's germline CDR1 is MNHEY and CDR2 SMNVEV (reference sequence). The CDR3 region is CASSFRDRHQPQHF. CDR3 coding DNA: TGTGCCAGCAGTTTTCGGGACCGACATCAGCCCCAGCATTTT.

This chain connects TRBV27 to TRBJ2-7, with 13 bases matching TRBD2. Germline V gene data show CDR1 as MNHEY and CDR2 as SMNVEV (reference sequence). This CDR3 contains 14 residues. The V gene end was trimmed by 5 bases and the J gene end by 6 bases; junction bases not matched to a gene: 4. In DNA form, the CDR3 reads TGTGCCAGCAGTCCGGGACTAGCGGGGATCGAGCAGTACTTC. Translation: CASSPGLAGIEQYF.